Below are 20 T cell receptor beta chains sequenced from a single sample in a study of blood T cell repertoires in COVID-19. Some clones are missing from TCRdb's copy, which holds only in-frame ones; the method was immunoSEQ multiplex PCR. The sample has 45,000 to 55,000 clones; about 86% are singletons. Sequencing input: peripheral blood. The receptors were sampled from a human donor in a cohort sampled during active COVID-19.

J is TRBJ2-6 and V is TRBV11-2, with 11 bases lining up with TRBD1. The CDR3 spans 19 residues. Trimming cost V 5 bases and J 1 base; bases outside gene matches: 10. Per germline, CDR1 SGHAT and CDR2 FQNNGV. The CDR3 loop reads CASSGIRDRGVSGANVLTF. The CDR3 DNA follows: TGTGCCAGCAGCGGCATCCGGGACAGGGGGGTATCTGGGGCCAACGTCCTGACTTTC.

The rearrangement uses TRBV4-1 and TRBJ2-3; possibly TRBD2 for D (6 bases). CDR3 length: 15 amino acids. Trimming shortened V by 1 base and J by 6 bases, and 14 bases separated the two germline ends. Germline assignment: CDR1 MGHRA and CDR2 YSYEKL. The CDR3 nucleotides read TGCGCCAGCAGCCAAGGCATAGTGGAGGGGGATACGCAGTATTTT. Protein: CASSQGIVEGDTQYF.

V is TRBV5-1 and J is TRBJ1-5; D uncertain. V gave up 4 bases and J gave up 2 bases, with 19 bases separating them. The CDR3 is 17 residues long. The germline CDR1 and CDR2 sequences are SGHRS and YFSETQ. The CDR3 DNA sequence: TGCGCCAGCAGCCGCGGACTAGGTTTTCGCGGCAATCAGCCCCAGCATTTT. Translating it yields CASSRGLGFRGNQPQHF.

This clone appeared a single time. V and J are TRBV18 and TRBJ1-1; 9 nucleotides line up with TRBD1. The germline gives CDR1 KGHSH, CDR2 LQKENI. The CDR3 is made up of 15 amino acids. J was trimmed by 4 bases and V by 0 bases; bases with no gene match: 3. The CDR3 spells CASSPPGQGGTEAFF. The DNA of the CDR3 is TGTGCCAGCTCACCACCGGGACAGGGCGGCACTGAAGCTTTCTTT. The variable domain in full, with the rest retrieved from reference TRBV18 and TRBJ1-1, is NAGVMQNPRHLVRRRGQEARLRCSPMKGHSHVYWYRQLPEEGLKFMVYLQKENIIDESGMPKERFSAEFPKEGPSILRIQQVVRGDSAAYFCASSPPGQGGTEAFFGQGTRLTVV.

This chain uses TRBV29-1 with TRBJ1-1; D not resolved. The CDR3 runs to 12 residues. Germline V gene lookup returns CDR1 SQVTM and CDR2 ANQGSEA. V was clipped by 6 bases and J by 3 bases, with 11 bases between them. Here the CDR3 DNA reads TGCAGCGTACTGGACTGGGACACTGAAGCTTTCTTT. Translated: CSVLDWDTEAFF.

The V and J genes are TRBV18 and TRBJ2-7, with D perhaps matching TRBD2 (5 bases). The CDR3 extends over 19 amino acids. V was clipped by 1 base and J by 5 bases, with 27 bases between them. CDR1 KGHSH and CDR2 LQKENI come from the germline V gene. Written as DNA, the CDR3 is TGTGCCAGCTCACCACTCACCAGCAAGGTCTACGAGGTAGCGAACGAGCAGTACTTC. Residues: CASSPLTSKVYEVANEQYF. Filled out from reference TRBV18 and TRBJ2-7, the complete variable domain reads NAGVMQNPRHLVRRRGQEARLRCSPMKGHSHVYWYRQLPEEGLKFMVYLQKENIIDESGMPKERFSAEFPKEGPSILRIQQVVRGDSAAYFCASSPLTSKVYEVANEQYFGPGTRLTVT.

The chain combines TRBV27 with TRBJ2-7; the D gene is possibly TRBD1 (7 bases). This CDR3 is built from 16 residues. CDR1 and CDR2 from the germline V gene are MNHEY and SMNVEV (reference sequence). Trimming cost V 3 bases and J 5 bases, with 20 bases left between them. The CDR3 DNA reads TGTGCCAGCAGTTTTGGTCGAGGGGGCGGGATAGACGAGCAGTACTTC. Translated: CASSFGRGGGIDEQYF.

The chain is built from TRBV2 and TRBJ2-7; D is uncertain. Deletions cut 1 base from V and 3 bases from J, with 10 bases between. Germline CDR1 is SNHLY and CDR2 is FYNNEI. The CDR3 length is 14 residues. The CDR3 region is CASSEGRLSYEQYF. CDR3 nucleotides: TGTGCCAGCAGTGAAGGGAGATTAAGCTACGAGCAGTACTTC.

The V gene is TRBV5-1, the J gene TRBJ1-1; TRBD1 matches at 8 bases. J lost 4 bases, V lost 7 bases, and 9 bases had no gene match. Germline CDR1 is SGHRS and CDR2 is YFSETQ. This CDR3 is 14 amino acids long. The CDR3 spells CASRPTGATTEAFF. The CDR3 coding sequence is TGCGCCAGCCGACCGACAGGGGCTACCACTGAAGCTTTCTTT.

V gene TRBV13 combines with J gene TRBJ2-3; the match to TRBD2 covers 9 bases. J was trimmed by 2 bases and V by 1 base; bases with no gene match: 4. The CDR3 covers 16 residues. Germline V gene lookup returns CDR1 PRHDT and CDR2 FYEKMQ (reference sequence). DNA for the CDR3: TGTGCCAGCAGCTTAGAGACTAGCGGTCCCACAGATACGCAGTATTTT. It specifies CASSLETSGPTDTQYF.

The V and J genes are TRBV27 and TRBJ1-1; D is uncertain. CDR1 is MNHEY, CDR2 SMNVEV, per germline (reference sequence). The V end lost 3 bases, the J end lost 0 bases, and 8 bases lay between the germline ends. This CDR3 region has 14 residues. For the CDR3, the DNA is TGTGCCAGCAGTTTCCGGGAAATGAACACTGAAGCTTTCTTT. Translated, it gives CASSFREMNTEAFF.

This clone was recorded a few times. V gene TRBV11-2 combines with J gene TRBJ1-2; no clear D. This CDR3 is built from 12 residues. The germline V gene has CDR1 SGHAT and CDR2 FQNNGV. V dropped 3 bases and J dropped 6 bases, with 8 bases sitting between them. CDR3 nucleotides: TGTGCCAGCAGCTTGAACAGCAATGGCTACACCTTC. As protein: CASSLNSNGYTF. Looking up the rest from reference TRBV11-2 and TRBJ1-2 gives the full variable domain: EAGVAQSPRYKIIEKRQSVAFWCNPISGHATLYWYQQILGQGPKLLIQFQNNGVVDDSQLPKDRFSAERLKGVDSTLKIQPAKLEDSAVYLCASSLNSNGYTFGSGTRLTVV.

The chain joins TRBV9 to TRBJ1-4; no clear D. This CDR3 is 15 amino acids long. Germline V gene data show CDR1 as SGDLS and CDR2 as YYNGEE. V lost 0 bases and J lost 8, with 14 bases in between. The DNA of the CDR3 is TGTGCCAGCAGCGTAGCCGCCAAGGAGGCCGAAAAACTGTTTTTT. Translating it yields CASSVAAKEAEKLFF.

This chain uses TRBV4-1 with TRBJ2-1; 7 positions agree with TRBD2. The J segment lost 2 bases and the V segment lost 8 bases, leaving 9 bases of the junction unmatched. The CDR3 loop spans 15 amino acids. Germline-derived CDR1 and CDR2 are MGHRA and YSYEKL. CDR3 nucleotides: TGCGCCAGCGGGACTTCTAGCGGAACCTACAATGAGCAGTTCTTC. Its protein product is CASGTSSGTYNEQFF.

This clone was seen only a few times. This chain uses TRBV2 with TRBJ1-6, with D possibly matching TRBD1 (6 bases). The germline V and J ends were trimmed by 6 bases and 1 base, with 10 bases remaining between them. Germline assignment: CDR1 SNHLY and CDR2 FYNNEI. The CDR3 contains 15 residues. CDR3 region: CASRAGDSYNSPLHF. CDR3 in DNA: TGTGCCAGCAGAGCAGGGGATTCCTATAATTCACCCCTCCACTTT.

V is TRBV29-1 and J is TRBJ2-3; 7 bases are shared with TRBD2. The V and J ends lost 2 bases and 11 bases, in that order; junction bases with no gene match: 7. The CDR3 runs 12 residues. CDR1 and CDR2 from the germline V gene are SQVTM and ANQGSEA. In DNA, the CDR3 is TGCAGCGTTGAATTCGGGGGGAAACAGCAGTATTTT. Encoded protein: CSVEFGGKQQYF.

This chain links TRBV12-3 or TRBV12-4 with TRBJ1-5; D is unclear. The CDR3 totals 13 residues. V gave up 1 base and J gave up 6 bases, with 7 bases separating them. The CDR3 bases are TGTGCCAGCAGTTTAGGAGGGTCTCAGCCCCAGCATTTT. It codes for CASSLGGSQPQHF.

This clone was detected only a few times. The V call is TRBV19, the J call TRBJ1-6; 11 bases map to TRBD1. Germline trimming cut 9 bases from V and 7 bases from J; bases unmatched to any gene: 8. The CDR3 has 15 residues. Germline V gene lookup returns CDR1 LNHDA and CDR2 SQIVND (reference sequence). CDR3 loop: CASGQGAFVNSPLHF. CDR3 DNA sequence: TGTGCCAGCGGACAGGGGGCCTTCGTCAATTCACCCCTCCACTTT.

The CDR3 sequence: CASQAGTSGEQYF. CDR3 coding DNA: TGTGCCAGCCAGGCTGGGACTTCGGGGGAGCAGTACTTC. The chain joins TRBV18 to TRBJ2-7; a possible D gene is TRBD2 (6 bases). CDR1 and CDR2 from the germline V gene are KGHSH and LQKENI. CDR3 length: 13 amino acids. Trimming left V 8 bases short and J 7 bases short, with 18 bases between.

The chain employs TRBV7-2 and TRBJ2-1, with 8 bases lining up with TRBD1. The length of the CDR3 is 15 residues. From germline, CDR1 is SGHTA and CDR2 FQGNSA. Germline trimming cut 5 bases from V and 9 bases from J; bases unmatched to any gene: 12. CDR3 in DNA: TGTGCCAGCAGCACATGGACAGGGTGGGGAGCTGAGCAGTTCTTC. It codes for CASSTWTGWGAEQFF.